Presented here are 17 T cell receptor beta chains from one specimen sequenced in a study of OX40 agonist ivuxolimab in advanced cancers. Profiling relied on immunoSEQ multiplex PCR, and the TCRdb table lists in-frame clones only, not all of them. The table records around 33,000 clones, roughly 84% of them present only once. The sample was CD4+ or CD8+ T cells sorted from blood, taken in a trial of the OX40 agonist ivuxolimab. The receptors here all came from an adult with an advanced solid tumor such as melanoma, head and neck, liver or kidney cancer.

CDR3 sequence reads: CATEPRVGIEQYF. CDR3 coding DNA: TGTGCCACCGAGCCTCGGGTCGGAATCGAGCAGTACTTC. The rearrangement links TRBV28 to TRBJ2-7, with unresolved D. The germline V and J ends were trimmed by 10 bases and 6 bases, with 19 bases remaining between them. CDR3 length equals 13 residues. Germline lookup yields CDR1 MDHEN and CDR2 SYDVKM.

Concerning this clone itself: An end of the junction does not agree with germline; a read error may underlie this. CDR3 region: CASSLNLAETQYF. CDR3 DNA: TGTGCTAGCAGCTTAAACCTAGCGGAGACCCAGTACTTC. This chain uses TRBV7-7 with TRBJ2-5, with TRBD2 as a possible D gene (6 bases). The length of the CDR3 is 13 residues. From germline, CDR1 is SSHAT and CDR2 FNYEAQ (reference sequence).

The gene calls are TRBV30 and TRBJ2-7; maybe TRBD1 (6 bases). Germline assignment: CDR1 GTSNPN and CDR2 SVGIG (reference sequence). CDR3 length equals 12 residues. V was cut by 2 bases and J by 4 bases, with 9 bases left in between. As DNA, the CDR3 is TGTGCCTGGAGTACTGACAGGTACGAGCAGTACTTC. Its protein product is CAWSTDRYEQYF.

This chain joins TRBV2 and TRBJ1-5, with TRBD1 matching over 10 bases. The ends lost 8 bases at V and 7 bases at J; junction bases unmatched: 8. Germline assignment: CDR1 SNHLY and CDR2 FYNNEI. The CDR3 covers 14 residues. CDR3 residues: CASGGTGASQPQHF. CDR3 nucleotides: TGTGCCAGCGGTGGGACAGGGGCATCCCAGCCCCAGCATTTT.

The chain links TRBV10-2 to TRBJ2-7, with TRBD2 matching 10 bases. Germline V gives CDR1 WSHSY, CDR2 SAAADI. V lost 8 bases, J lost 4 bases, and 2 bases stayed unmatched. The CDR3 length is 12 residues. The CDR3 spells CASSSGSYEQYF. DNA of the CDR3: TGCGCCAGCTCTAGCGGGAGTTACGAGCAGTACTTC.

The chain is built from TRBV4-1 and TRBJ1-2; 7 bases map to TRBD1. Germline lookup yields CDR1 MGHRA and CDR2 YSYEKL. The CDR3 runs 14 residues. J lost 3 bases, V lost 6 bases, and 7 bases had no gene match. In DNA, the CDR3 is TGCGCCAGCAGTGACACCGGGACAGACTATGGCTACACCTTC. Protein sequence: CASSDTGTDYGYTF.

V and J are TRBV9 and TRBJ2-7; D is unclear. CDR3 length equals 15 residues. The germline gives CDR1 SGDLS, CDR2 YYNGEE. V gave up 1 base and J gave up 2 bases, with 13 bases separating them. The chain's CDR3 is CASSVKGSPTYEQYF. CDR3 nucleotide sequence: TGTGCCAGCAGCGTAAAGGGATCTCCAACCTACGAGCAGTACTTC.

Of note for this clone: At the DNA level, this CDR3 is encoded by other sequences in the same sample as well. The gene calls are TRBV27 and TRBJ2-5; D perhaps matches TRBD2 (5 bases). Between the trimmed V and J ends, which lost 5 bases and 4 bases, there was a span of 5 bases. The CDR3 has 11 residues. The germline V gene encodes CDR1 MNHEY and CDR2 SMNVEV (reference sequence). CDR3 region: CASSSGETQYF. As DNA, the CDR3 is TGTGCCAGCAGTAGCGGAGAGACCCAGTACTTC.

The chain uses TRBV19 and TRBJ1-4; 9 nucleotides agree with TRBD1. CDR1 and CDR2 (germline): LNHDA, SQIVND (reference sequence). V shed 10 bases and J 6 bases; nucleotides not matched to a gene: 6. The CDR3 sequence is 13 residues long. CDR3 nucleotides: TGTGCCATATCGGACAGGGGAGATGAAAAACTGTTTTTT. This gives the protein CAISDRGDEKLFF. Full variable domain (remainder filled in from reference TRBV19 and TRBJ1-4): DGGITQSPKYLFRKEGQNVTLSCEQNLNHDAMYWYRQDPGQGLRLIYYSQIVNDFQKGDIAEGYSVSREKKESFPLTVTSAQKNPTAFYLCAISDRGDEKLFFGSGTQLSVL.

The V and J genes are TRBV30 and TRBJ2-3; 7 positions agree with TRBD1. Trimming took 5 bases from V and 4 from J; bases not matched to a gene: 9. This CDR3 comprises 14 residues. Germline V gives CDR1 GTSNPN, CDR2 SVGIG (reference sequence). The CDR3 sequence: CAWGEGAWADTQYF. The CDR3 nucleotides are TGTGCCTGGGGCGAGGGGGCCTGGGCAGATACGCAGTATTTT. Based on the CDR3 plus reference TRBV30 and TRBJ2-3, the full variable domain is SQTIHQWPATLVQPVGSPLSLECTVEGTSNPNLYWYRQAAGRGLQLLFYSVGIGQISSEVPQNLSASRPQDRQFILSSKKLLLSDSGFYLCAWGEGAWADTQYFGPGTRLTVL.

This clone was found once. The chain recombines TRBV4-3 with TRBJ2-5, with TRBD2 identical over 8 bases. Trimming took 3 bases from V and 2 from J; bases not matched to a gene: 5. CDR3 length: 15 amino acids. Germline V gene data show CDR1 as LGHNA and CDR2 as YSLEER. CDR3 residues: CASSQVAGKQETQYF. The DNA for the CDR3 is TGCGCCAGCAGCCAGGTAGCGGGGAAACAAGAGACCCAGTACTTC.

This clone showed up just once. The chain links TRBV5-1 to TRBJ2-1; tentatively, D is TRBD1 (5 bases). This CDR3 comprises 14 residues. In germline, CDR1 is SGHRS, CDR2 YFSETQ. The V gene lost 1 base and the J gene lost 6 bases, with 11 bases spanning the gap. The CDR3 sequence: CASSLSRRGNEQFF. In nucleotides, the CDR3 is TGCGCCAGCAGCTTGTCCCGAAGGGGCAATGAGCAGTTCTTC.

The chain uses TRBV27 and TRBJ2-1; D is unresolved. Trimming took 5 bases from V and 0 from J, leaving 17 bases between them. CDR3 length: 17 residues. Germline V gene sequence: CDR1 MNHEY, CDR2 SMNVEV (reference sequence). This CDR3 reads CASSRFPSRSSYNEQFF. Here the CDR3 DNA reads TGTGCCAGCAGTAGGTTCCCTTCGCGTTCCTCCTACAATGAGCAGTTCTTC.

This clone was recorded only once. The genes are TRBV4-3 and TRBJ2-7; 7 nucleotides agree with TRBD1. Per germline, CDR1 LGHNA and CDR2 YSLEER. The CDR3 is made up of 15 amino acids. V was pared by 4 bases and J by 2 bases, with 8 bases of the junction left unmatched. This CDR3 is CASSPDPGTAYEQYF. In DNA form, the CDR3 reads TGCGCCAGCAGCCCTGATCCAGGGACAGCCTACGAGCAGTACTTC.

This chain links TRBV10-3 with TRBJ2-7; TRBD2 matches at 7 bases. The ends lost 4 bases at V and 2 bases at J; junction bases unmatched: 5. The CDR3 covers 14 residues. CDR1 and CDR2 (germline): ENHRY, SYGVKD. Written as DNA, the CDR3 is TGTGCCATCAGTGTAATGGGGGGGACCTACGAGCAGTACTTC. Its protein is CAISVMGGTYEQYF.

This clone was found once. This chain uses TRBV9 with TRBJ2-3; D is uncertain. CDR1 and CDR2 (germline): SGDLS, YYNGEE. The CDR3 contains 15 residues. Trimming pared 0 bases from V and 8 bases from J, leaving 16 bases between. CDR3 sequence: CASSVVGQEVGTQYF. The CDR3 DNA reads TGTGCCAGCAGCGTAGTGGGCCAAGAAGTCGGTACGCAGTATTTT.

The chain employs TRBV4-3 and TRBJ1-1; D is uncertain. Germline V lookup: CDR1 LGHNA, CDR2 YSLEER. V was shortened by 0 bases and J by 6 bases, with 11 bases between the two germline ends. The CDR3 spans 14 residues. CDR3 DNA sequence: TGCGCCAGCAGCCAAGATCTAAAGACGGCTGAAGCTTTCTTT. It codes for CASSQDLKTAEAFF.